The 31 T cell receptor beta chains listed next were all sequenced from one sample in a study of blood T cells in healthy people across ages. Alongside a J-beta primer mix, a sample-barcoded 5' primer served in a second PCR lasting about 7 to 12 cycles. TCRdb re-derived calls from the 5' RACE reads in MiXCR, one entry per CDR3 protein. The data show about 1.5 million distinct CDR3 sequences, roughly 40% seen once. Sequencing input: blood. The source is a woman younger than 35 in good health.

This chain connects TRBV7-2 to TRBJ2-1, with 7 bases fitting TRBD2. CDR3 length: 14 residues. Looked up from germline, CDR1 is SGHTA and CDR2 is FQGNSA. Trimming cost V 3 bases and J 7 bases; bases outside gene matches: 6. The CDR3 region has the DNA TGTGCCAGCAGCTTTAGGACTAGTAAGAATGAGCAGTTCTTC. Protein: CASSFRTSKNEQFF.

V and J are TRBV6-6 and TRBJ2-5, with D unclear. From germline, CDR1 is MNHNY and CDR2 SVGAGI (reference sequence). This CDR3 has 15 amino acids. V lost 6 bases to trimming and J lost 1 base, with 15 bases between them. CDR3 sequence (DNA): TGTGCCAGCAGCTGGGCACAATGGTCCCAAGAGACCCAGTACTTC. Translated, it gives CASSWAQWSQETQYF.

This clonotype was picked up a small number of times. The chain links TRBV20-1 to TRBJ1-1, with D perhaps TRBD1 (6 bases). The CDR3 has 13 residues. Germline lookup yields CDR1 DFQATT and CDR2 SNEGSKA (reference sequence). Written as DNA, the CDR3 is TGCAGCTCCCCGGGGGGCTCGAACACTGAAGCTTTCTTT. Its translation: CSSPGGSNTEAFF.

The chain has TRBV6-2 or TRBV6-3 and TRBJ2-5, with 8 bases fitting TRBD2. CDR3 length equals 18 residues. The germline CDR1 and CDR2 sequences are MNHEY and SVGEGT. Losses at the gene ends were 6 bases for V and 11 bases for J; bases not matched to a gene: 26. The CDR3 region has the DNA TGTGCCAGCAGCCCTCTACGGGGGGGCATAATCCTGGCCAATGAGCAGTACTTC. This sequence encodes CASSPLRGGIILANEQYF.

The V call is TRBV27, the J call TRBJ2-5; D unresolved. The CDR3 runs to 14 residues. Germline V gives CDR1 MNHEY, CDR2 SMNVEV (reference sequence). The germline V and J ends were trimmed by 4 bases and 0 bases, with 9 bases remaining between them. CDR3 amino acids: CASSSTTYQETQYF. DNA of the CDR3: TGTGCCAGCAGTTCGACGACGTACCAAGAGACCCAGTACTTC.

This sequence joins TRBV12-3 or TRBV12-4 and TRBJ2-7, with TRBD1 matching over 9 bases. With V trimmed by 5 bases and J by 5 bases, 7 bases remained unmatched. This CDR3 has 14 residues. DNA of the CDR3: TGTGCCAGCAGTACCGGGACAGGGTCCCACGAGCAGTACTTC. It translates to CASSTGTGSHEQYF.

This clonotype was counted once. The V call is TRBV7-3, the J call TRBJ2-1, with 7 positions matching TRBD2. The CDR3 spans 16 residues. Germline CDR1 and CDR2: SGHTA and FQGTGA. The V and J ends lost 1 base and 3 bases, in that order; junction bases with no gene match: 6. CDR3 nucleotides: TGTGCCAGCAGCTTAAAGAAACCGGGGGGCTACAATGAGCAGTTCTTC. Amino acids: CASSLKKPGGYNEQFF.

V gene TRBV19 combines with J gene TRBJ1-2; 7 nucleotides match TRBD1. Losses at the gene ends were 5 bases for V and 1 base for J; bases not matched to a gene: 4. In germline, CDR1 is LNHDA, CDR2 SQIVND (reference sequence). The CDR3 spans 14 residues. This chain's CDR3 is CASSEQGNNYGYTF. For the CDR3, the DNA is TGTGCCAGTAGTGAACAGGGGAATAACTATGGCTACACCTTC.

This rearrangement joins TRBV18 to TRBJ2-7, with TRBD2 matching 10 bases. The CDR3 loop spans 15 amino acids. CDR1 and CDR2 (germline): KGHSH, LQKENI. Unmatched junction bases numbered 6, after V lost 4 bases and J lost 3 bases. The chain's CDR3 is CASSRGTSEGYEQYF. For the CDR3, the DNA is TGTGCCAGCTCACGGGGGACTAGCGAAGGCTACGAGCAGTACTTC.

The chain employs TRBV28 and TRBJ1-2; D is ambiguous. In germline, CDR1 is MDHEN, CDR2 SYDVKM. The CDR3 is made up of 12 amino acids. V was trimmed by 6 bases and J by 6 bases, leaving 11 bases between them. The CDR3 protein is CASRARRDGYTF. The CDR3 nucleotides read TGTGCCAGCAGGGCTCGACGGGATGGCTACACCTTC.

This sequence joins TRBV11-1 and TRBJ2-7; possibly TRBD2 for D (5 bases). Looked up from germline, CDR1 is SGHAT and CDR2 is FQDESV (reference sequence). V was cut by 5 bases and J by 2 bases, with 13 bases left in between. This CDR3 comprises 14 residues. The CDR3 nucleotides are TGTGCCAGCAGCCGCGGACTGAACCCCTACGAGCAGTACTTC. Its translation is CASSRGLNPYEQYF.

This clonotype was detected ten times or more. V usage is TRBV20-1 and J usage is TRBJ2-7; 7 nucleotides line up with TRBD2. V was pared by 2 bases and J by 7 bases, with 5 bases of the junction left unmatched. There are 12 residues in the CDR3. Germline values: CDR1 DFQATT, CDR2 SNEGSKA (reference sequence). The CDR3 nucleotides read TGCAGTGCTAGAAGACTAGCCTGGGAGCAGTACTTC. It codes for CSARRLAWEQYF.

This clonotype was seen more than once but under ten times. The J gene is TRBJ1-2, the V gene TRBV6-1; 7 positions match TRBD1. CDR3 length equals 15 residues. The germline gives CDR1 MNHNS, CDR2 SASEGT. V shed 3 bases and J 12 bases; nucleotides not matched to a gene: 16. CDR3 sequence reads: CASSDSGTAGPSDTF. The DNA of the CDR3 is TGTGCCAGCAGTGATTCCGGGACAGCCGGCCCTTCGGACACCTTC.

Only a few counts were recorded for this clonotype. As DNA, the CDR3 is TGTGCCAGCAGTTTAGGAACAGGGGTCACCTACGAGCAGTACTTC. Translated: CASSLGTGVTYEQYF. The V call is TRBV12-3 or TRBV12-4, the J call TRBJ2-7, with 7 bases aligning to TRBD1. The CDR3 sequence is 15 residues long. V lost 1 base and J lost 2; bases outside the gene matches: 5.

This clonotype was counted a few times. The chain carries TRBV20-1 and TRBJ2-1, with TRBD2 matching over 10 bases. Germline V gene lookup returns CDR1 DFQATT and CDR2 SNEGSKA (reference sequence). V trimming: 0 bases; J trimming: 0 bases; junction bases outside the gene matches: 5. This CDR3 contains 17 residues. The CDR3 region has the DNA TGCAGTGCTAGAGATCTAGCTAGCGGGAGCTCCTACAATGAGCAGTTCTTC. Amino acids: CSARDLASGSSYNEQFF.

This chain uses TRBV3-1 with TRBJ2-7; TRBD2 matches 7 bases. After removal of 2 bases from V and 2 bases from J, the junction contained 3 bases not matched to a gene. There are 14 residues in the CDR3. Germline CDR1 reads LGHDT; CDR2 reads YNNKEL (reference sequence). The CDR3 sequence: CASSQTSVTYEQYF. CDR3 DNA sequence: TGTGCCAGCAGCCAAACTAGCGTTACCTACGAGCAGTACTTC.

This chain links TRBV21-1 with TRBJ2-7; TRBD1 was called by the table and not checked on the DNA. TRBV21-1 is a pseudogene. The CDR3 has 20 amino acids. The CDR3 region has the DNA TGTGCCAGCAGCAAAGCGAGGTGGGCAGGGGGCCCCACTTTAGGCTACGAGCAGTACTTC. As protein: CASSKARWAGGPTLGYEQYF.

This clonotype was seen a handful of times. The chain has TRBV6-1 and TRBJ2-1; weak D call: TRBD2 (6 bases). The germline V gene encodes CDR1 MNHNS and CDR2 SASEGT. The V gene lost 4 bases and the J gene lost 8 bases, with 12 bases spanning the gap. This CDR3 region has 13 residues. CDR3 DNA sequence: TGTGCCAGCAGTGTTAGGGGAGGAGATGAGCAGTTCTTC. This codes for CASSVRGGDEQFF.

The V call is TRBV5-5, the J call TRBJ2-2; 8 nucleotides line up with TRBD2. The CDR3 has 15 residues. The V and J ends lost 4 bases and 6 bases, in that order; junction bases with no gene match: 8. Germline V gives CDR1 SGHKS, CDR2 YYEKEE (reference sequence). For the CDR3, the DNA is TGTGCCAGCAGCATAGGGACTAGTGTACCCGGGGAGCTGTTTTTT. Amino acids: CASSIGTSVPGELFF.

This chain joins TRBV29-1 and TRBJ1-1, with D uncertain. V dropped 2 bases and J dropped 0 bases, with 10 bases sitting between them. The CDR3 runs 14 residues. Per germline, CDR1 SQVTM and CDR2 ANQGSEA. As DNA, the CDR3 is TGCAGCGTTGAAACCCCGGGTTTGAACACTGAAGCTTTCTTT. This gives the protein CSVETPGLNTEAFF.

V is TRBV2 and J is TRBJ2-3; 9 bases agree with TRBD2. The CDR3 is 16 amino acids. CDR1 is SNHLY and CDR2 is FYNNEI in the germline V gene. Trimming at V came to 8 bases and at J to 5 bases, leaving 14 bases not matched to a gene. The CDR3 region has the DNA TGTGCCAGCCCCGCGGGGGCGGGGGGGCTAGGAGATACGCAGTATTTT. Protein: CASPAGAGGLGDTQYF.

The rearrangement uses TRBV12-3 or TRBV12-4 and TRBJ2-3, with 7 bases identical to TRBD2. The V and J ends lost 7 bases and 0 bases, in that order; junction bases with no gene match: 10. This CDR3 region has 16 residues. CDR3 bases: TGTGCCAGCAAGGGGTTAGGGACTACGAGCACAGATACGCAGTATTTT. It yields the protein CASKGLGTTSTDTQYF.

CDR3 coding DNA: TGCGCCAGCAGCTCGGGCGGGACAGGGGATCCCACTAATGAAAAACTGTTTTTT. As protein: CASSSGGTGDPTNEKLFF. The chain has TRBV5-1 and TRBJ1-4; 10 bases line up with TRBD1. The CDR3 runs to 18 residues. Germline assignment: CDR1 SGHRS and CDR2 YFSETQ. The V and J ends lost 3 bases and 2 bases, in that order; junction bases with no gene match: 10.

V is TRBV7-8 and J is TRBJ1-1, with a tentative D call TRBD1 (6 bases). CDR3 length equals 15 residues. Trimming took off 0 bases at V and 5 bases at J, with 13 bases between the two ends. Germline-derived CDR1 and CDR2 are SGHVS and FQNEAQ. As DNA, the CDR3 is TGTGCCAGCAGCTTAGCCACAGGGTTTCGGACTGAAGCTTTCTTT. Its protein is CASSLATGFRTEAFF.

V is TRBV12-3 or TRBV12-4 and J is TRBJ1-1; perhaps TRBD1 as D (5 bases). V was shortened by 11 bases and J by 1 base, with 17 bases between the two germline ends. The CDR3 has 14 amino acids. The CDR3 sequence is CADRPTGGNTEAFF. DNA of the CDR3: TGTGCCGACCGCCCAACGGGGGGGAACACTGAAGCTTTCTTT.

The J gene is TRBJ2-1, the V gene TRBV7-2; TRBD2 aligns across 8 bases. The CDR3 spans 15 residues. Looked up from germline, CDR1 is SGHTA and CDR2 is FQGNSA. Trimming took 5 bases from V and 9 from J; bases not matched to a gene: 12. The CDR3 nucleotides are TGTGCCAGCAGCCTGAACGCGGCGGGGGGCAGTGAGCAGTTCTTC. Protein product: CASSLNAAGGSEQFF.

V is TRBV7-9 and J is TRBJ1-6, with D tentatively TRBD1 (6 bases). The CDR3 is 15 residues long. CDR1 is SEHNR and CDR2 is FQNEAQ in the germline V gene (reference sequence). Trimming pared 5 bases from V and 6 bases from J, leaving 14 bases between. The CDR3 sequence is CASSEDSLFNSPLHF. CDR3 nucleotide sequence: TGTGCCAGCAGCGAGGACAGCCTCTTTAATTCACCCCTCCACTTT.

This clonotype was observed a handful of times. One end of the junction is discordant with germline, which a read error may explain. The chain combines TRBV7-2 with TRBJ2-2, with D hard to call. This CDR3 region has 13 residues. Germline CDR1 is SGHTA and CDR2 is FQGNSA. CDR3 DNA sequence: TGTGCCAGCAGATTAGTTGGGACCGGGGAGCTGTTTTTT. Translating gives CASRLVGTGELFF.

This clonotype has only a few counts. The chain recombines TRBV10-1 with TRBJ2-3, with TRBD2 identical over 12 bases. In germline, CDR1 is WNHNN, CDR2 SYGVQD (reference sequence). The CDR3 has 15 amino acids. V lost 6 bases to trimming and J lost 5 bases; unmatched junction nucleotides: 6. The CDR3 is CASRRTSGDGDTQYF. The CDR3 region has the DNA TGCGCCAGCAGGCGGACTAGCGGGGATGGAGATACGCAGTATTTT.

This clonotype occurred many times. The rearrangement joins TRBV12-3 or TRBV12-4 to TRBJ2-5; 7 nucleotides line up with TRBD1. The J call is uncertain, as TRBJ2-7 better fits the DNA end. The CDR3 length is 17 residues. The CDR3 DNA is TGTGCCAGCACCTCCGGGGACAGAAAAAAAAAAAATTACGAGCAGTACTTC. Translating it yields CASTSGDRKKKNYEQYF.

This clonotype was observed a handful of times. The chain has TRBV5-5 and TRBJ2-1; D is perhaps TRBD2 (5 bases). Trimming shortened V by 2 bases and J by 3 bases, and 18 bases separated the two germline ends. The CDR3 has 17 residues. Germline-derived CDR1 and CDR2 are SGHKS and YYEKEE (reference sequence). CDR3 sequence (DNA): TGTGCCAGCAGCTTTTTTGCCCTTCTAGACTACTACAATGAGCAGTTCTTC. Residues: CASSFFALLDYYNEQFF.